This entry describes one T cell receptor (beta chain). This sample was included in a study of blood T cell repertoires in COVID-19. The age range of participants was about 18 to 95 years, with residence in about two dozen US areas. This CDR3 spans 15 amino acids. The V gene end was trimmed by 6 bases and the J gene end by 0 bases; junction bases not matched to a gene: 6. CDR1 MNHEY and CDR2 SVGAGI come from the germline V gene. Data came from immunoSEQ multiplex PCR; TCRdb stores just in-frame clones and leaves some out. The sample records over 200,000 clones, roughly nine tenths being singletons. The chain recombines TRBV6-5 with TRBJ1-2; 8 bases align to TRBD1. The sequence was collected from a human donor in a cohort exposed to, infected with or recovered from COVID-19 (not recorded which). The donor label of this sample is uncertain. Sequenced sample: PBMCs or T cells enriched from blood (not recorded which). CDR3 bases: TGTGCCAGCAGACCTAGACAGGGGCCTAACTATGGCTACACCTTC. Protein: CASRPRQGPNYGYTF.